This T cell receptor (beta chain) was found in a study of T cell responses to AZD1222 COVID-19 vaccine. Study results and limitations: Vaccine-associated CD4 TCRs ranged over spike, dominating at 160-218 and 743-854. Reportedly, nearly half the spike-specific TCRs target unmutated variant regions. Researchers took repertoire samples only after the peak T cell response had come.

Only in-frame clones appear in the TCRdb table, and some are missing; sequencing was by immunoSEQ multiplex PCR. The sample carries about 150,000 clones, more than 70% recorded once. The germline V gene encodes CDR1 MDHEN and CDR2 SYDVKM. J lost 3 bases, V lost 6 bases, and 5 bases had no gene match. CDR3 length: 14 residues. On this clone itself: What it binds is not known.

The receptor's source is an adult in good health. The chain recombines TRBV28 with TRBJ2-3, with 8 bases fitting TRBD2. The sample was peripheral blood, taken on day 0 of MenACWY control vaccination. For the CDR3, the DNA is TGTGCCAGCAGCCTCGGGAGGGTAACAGATACGCAGTATTTT. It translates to CASSLGRVTDTQYF.